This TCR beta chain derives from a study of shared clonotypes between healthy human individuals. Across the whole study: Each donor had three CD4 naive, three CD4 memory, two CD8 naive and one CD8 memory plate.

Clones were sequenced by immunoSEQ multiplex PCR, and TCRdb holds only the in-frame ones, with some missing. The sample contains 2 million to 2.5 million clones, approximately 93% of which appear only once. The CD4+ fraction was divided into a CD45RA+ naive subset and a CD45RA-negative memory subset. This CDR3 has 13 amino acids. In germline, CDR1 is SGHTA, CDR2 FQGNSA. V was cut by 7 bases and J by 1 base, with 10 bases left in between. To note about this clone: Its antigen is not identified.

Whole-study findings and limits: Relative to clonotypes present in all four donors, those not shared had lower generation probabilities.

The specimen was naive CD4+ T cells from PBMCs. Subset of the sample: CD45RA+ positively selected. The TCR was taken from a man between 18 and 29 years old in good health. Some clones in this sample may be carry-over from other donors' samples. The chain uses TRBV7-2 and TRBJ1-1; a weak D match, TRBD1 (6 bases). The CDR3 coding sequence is TGTGCCAGCAAGCGACAGGCGAACACTGAAGCTTTCTTT. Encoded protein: CASKRQANTEAFF.